This T cell receptor (beta chain) was sequenced in a study of T cells in Graves' hyperthyroidism and ophthalmopathy. General study points: Blood also carried most thyroid clonotypes expanded above 0.001.

Graves' hyperthyroidism was deemed stable given no ophthalmopathy progression within 18 months. These patients, aged 18 to 65, had recently diagnosed hyperthyroidism lasting under 2 months. Fresh peripheral blood, 8 to 10 ml of it, supplied the PBMCs. This clonotype occurred many times. As yet, its antigen is unknown. Amplification targeted TCR beta CDR3 regions from RNA transcripts. The HTBI primer set was used in a first-round RT-PCR of the TCR CDR3. MiXCR was run by TCRdb on the multiplex PCR reads, yielding one entry per CDR3 protein. The sample records around 500,000 distinct CDR3 sequences, 14% being singletons. The CDR3 has 12 amino acids. Germline assignment: CDR1 SNHLY and CDR2 FYNNEI. Between the trimmed V and J ends, which lost 7 bases and 4 bases, there was a span of 8 bases.

The genes are TRBV2 and TRBJ1-5; D not certain. Sequencing was carried out using blood. The receptor comes from a woman younger than 35 with Graves' hyperthyroidism. This CDR3 reads CASTTTNQPQHF. The CDR3 DNA reads TGTGCCAGCACGACTACTAATCAGCCCCAGCATTTT.